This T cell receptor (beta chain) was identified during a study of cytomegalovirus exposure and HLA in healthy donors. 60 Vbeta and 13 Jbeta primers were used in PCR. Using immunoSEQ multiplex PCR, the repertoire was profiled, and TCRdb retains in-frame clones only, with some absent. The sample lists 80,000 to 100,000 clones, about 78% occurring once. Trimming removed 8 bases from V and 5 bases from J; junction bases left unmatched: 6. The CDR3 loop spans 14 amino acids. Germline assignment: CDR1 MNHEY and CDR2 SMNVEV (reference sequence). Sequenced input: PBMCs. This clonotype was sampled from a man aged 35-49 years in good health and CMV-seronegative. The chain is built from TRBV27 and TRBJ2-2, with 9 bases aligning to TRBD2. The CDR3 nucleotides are TGTGCCAGCGGGAGGCTAGCGGGGACCGGGGAGCTGTTTTTT. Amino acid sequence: CASGRLAGTGELFF.